The 2 T cell receptor beta chains given below trace back to one sample, sequenced in a study of T cell responses to AZD1222 COVID-19 vaccine. Profiled with immunoSEQ multiplex PCR; TCRdb holds only in-frame clones, not every one. Of roughly 97,000 clones in the sample, roughly 88% were seen once. Specimen: peripheral blood, collected on day 0 of AZD1222 vaccination. The source of these receptors is an adult in good health.

The V and J genes are TRBV28 and TRBJ1-1; D is ambiguous. Germline lookup yields CDR1 MDHEN and CDR2 SYDVKM. Trimming cost V 6 bases and J 7 bases, with 12 bases left between them. The CDR3 extends over 12 amino acids. CDR3 DNA sequence: TGTGCCAGCAGCTCCTACCCGGATGAAGCTTTCTTT. Amino acid sequence: CASSSYPDEAFF.

The V and J genes are TRBV6-5 and TRBJ2-7; the D gene is possibly TRBD1 (7 bases). Germline assignment: CDR1 MNHEY and CDR2 SVGAGI. The CDR3 has 15 amino acids. The ends were cut back, 0 bases at V and 3 bases at J, with 12 bases in the middle. CDR3 amino acids: CASSYSRQGLYEQYF. The DNA of the CDR3 is TGTGCCAGCAGTTACTCAAGACAGGGACTCTACGAGCAGTACTTC.